The T cell receptor (beta chain) under discussion was sequenced for a study of blood T cell repertoires in COVID-19 (dated by TCRdb to 2018 to 2020). Broadly, across the study: Collaborator samples came from the United States, Italy and Spain and covered acute and convalescent phases of COVID-19. The samples were drawn from two sources: the first 160 participants of the ongoing ImmuneRACE study, and 1,000 to 1,500 subjects contributed by 6 global collaborators. Subjects who had been exposed to COVID-19, were actively infected with it, or had recovered from it provided the deeply sampled blood TCRbeta repertoires that made up the dataset. Where HLA class I and class II types were available, the types were taken from metadata supplied by the sample provider, not from assay-based typing. The material from the prospective study consisted of cDNA or gDNA derived from T cells, B-cell-depleted T cells, or PBMCs. The repertoires were released in a freely available public database intended as a resource for research on the immune response to SARS-CoV-2. Sample metadata almost always included a de-identified subject ID, COVID-19 status, age in years and sex.

This clone was recorded once. Its antigen is unknown. No per-base quality is available; no much larger clone lies one base away. What the research found in general, with its limitations: The quantity of clinical and demographic metadata differed by source and by participant and was supplied without curation.

Enrolling through a virtual design, the prospective study's participants ranged in age from roughly 18 to 89 years and lived across 24 United States geographic areas. In the prospective study, cohorts were assigned on the basis of participant-reported clinical history obtained from a screening survey and a study questionnaire. Mobile phlebotomists in the prospective study collected whole blood, serum and a nasopharyngeal or oropharyngeal swab from every participant. Prospective study participants could optionally give additional blood draws and questionnaires over an approximately 2-month period. Before DNA extraction, blood samples from the prospective study were shipped at room temperature or frozen. TCRbeta CDR3 regions were amplified from genomic DNA using the immunoSEQ Assay, a bias-controlled multiplex PCR. The authors' pipeline ran thus. The number of nucleated cells in each sample was estimated from the amplification of reference gene primers within the assay. To quantify the absolute abundance of each unique TCRbeta CDR3 rearrangement, sequence reads were collapsed and filtered. Productive Simpson clonality was computed per sample as the square root of Simpson's diversity index over productive rearrangements. What TCRdb holds here is the immuneACCESS table cut down to in-frame rearrangements. Part of the clones is not present; checked against another copy, under half of the missing clones reflect an unresolved V gene, and the others are unexplained. V and J calls plus clone size are reproduced from that table; the DNA served to infer D and trimming. In this sample the table shows about 150,000 clones, almost 85% of which occur a single time. The ten largest clones capture roughly 3.5% of the sample.

Counted from cysteine to phenylalanine, this CDR3 has 18 amino acids. Only the CDR3 region is kept as DNA, spanning 54 bases read in frame from base 1. CDR1 and CDR2 are drawn from the germline V gene (reference sequence): SGHNT, YYREEE. At the junction V is shortened by 4 bases and J by 6 bases; bases outside the gene matches: 14. The chain couples TRBV5-4 to TRBJ2-1; TRBD2 fits 12 bases in the junction. This TCR was sampled from a woman aged 45-65 years with acute COVID-19. Sequencing used PBMCs or T cells enriched from blood (not recorded which). The encoded CDR3 is CASSPEVRLAGVGNEQFF. The DNA sequence is as follows: TGTGCCAGCAGCCCGGAAGTTCGACTAGCGGGAGTGGGCAATGAGCAGTTCTTC.